The rows below give T cell receptor beta chains drawn from one sample of a study of T cells in narcolepsy. Assay used: immunoSEQ multiplex PCR; TCRdb lists only in-frame clones, some missing. The table includes some 15,000 clones, over 55% detected once. The source material was CD45RA- memory CD8+ T cells from PBMCs. The receptor set was obtained from a human donor with narcolepsy. The CDR3 runs from the conserved cysteine through the conserved F or W. A D gene is named only where the DNA matches it firmly. Only some rows state a clone size, as once, few, many or a class for expanded clones.

CALQGGPRTNFEDTEAFF	TGTGCCCTCCAGGGGGGTCCGAGGACCAATTTTGAAGATACTGAAGCTTTCTTT	NA	TRBD1	TRBV6-4	TRBJ1-1
CASSPIGEGRHSSYEQYF	TGTGCCAGCTCACCGATCGGGGAGGGTCGTCACAGCTCCTACGAGCAGTACTTC	once	TRBD2	TRBV18	TRBJ2-7
CASSLSGREQFF	TGTGCCAGCAGTTTATCGGGACGGGAGCAGTTCTTC	few	NA	TRBV27	TRBJ2-1
CASSLGQEQYF	TGTGCCAGCAGCTTGGGACAGGAACAGTACTTC	NA	TRBD1	TRBV7-3	TRBJ2-7
CASSLGRPEAFF	TGTGCCAGCTCACTGGGACGGCCAGAAGCTTTCTTT	large	NA	TRBV18	TRBJ1-1
CASSLLAGGFYEQYF	TGTGCCAGCAGCTTGCTAGCGGGAGGGTTCTACGAGCAGTACTTC	NA	TRBD2	TRBV5-5	TRBJ2-7
CASSEVSLSMGNYGYTF	TGTGCCAGCAGTGAAGTTTCCCTCTCTATGGGTAACTATGGCTACACCTTC	NA	NA	TRBV6-1	TRBJ1-2
CASLKGSYEQYF	TGTGCCAGCCTTAAGGGGTCCTACGAGCAGTACTTC	NA	NA	TRBV6-1	TRBJ2-7
CASSEGGGNYGYTF	TGTGCCAGCAGCGAGGGAGGGGGCAACTATGGCTACACCTTC	NA	TRBD1	TRBV9	TRBJ1-2
CASSAYSSSEQYF	TGTGCCAGCAGCGCCTACTCTAGCAGCGAGCAGTACTTC	NA	NA	TRBV7-8	TRBJ2-7
CTSSPREKLFF	TGCACCAGCAGCCCGCGGGAAAAACTGTTTTTT	NA	NA	TRBV1	TRBJ1-4
CARSLEGQRGFYEQYF	TGTGCCAGAAGCTTAGAGGGACAGCGGGGTTTCTACGAGCAGTACTTC	NA	NA	TRBV7-5	TRBJ2-7
CASSPSGQDNEQFF	TGTGCCAGCAGCCCTTCAGGACAGGACAATGAGCAGTTCTTC	NA	TRBD1	TRBV7-9	TRBJ2-1
CASRTGTGSTEAFF	TGTGCCAGCAGGACCGGGACAGGGAGCACTGAAGCTTTCTTT	NA	TRBD1	TRBV2	TRBJ1-1
CASSLGQNQPQHF	TGTGCCAGCAGCTTAGGACAGAATCAGCCCCAGCATTTT	few	NA	TRBV5-3	TRBJ1-5
CASSLAGPSTDTQYF	TGTGCCAGCAGCTTAGCGGGACCTAGCACAGATACGCAGTATTTT	NA	NA	TRBV7-8	TRBJ2-3
CASSQADTQYF	TGTGCCAGCAGCCAGGCAGATACGCAGTATTTT	NA	NA	TRBV11-3	TRBJ2-3
CASSSGLAGEGYNEQFF	TGTGCCAGCAGCTCGGGACTAGCGGGAGAAGGCTACAATGAGCAGTTCTTC	NA	TRBD2	TRBV5-5	TRBJ2-1
CASGTGGYGYTF	TGTGCCAGCGGGACAGGGGGTTATGGCTACACCTTC	NA	TRBD1	TRBV6-5	TRBJ1-2
CASSPMGMIGTQYF	TGTGCCAGCAGCCCCATGGGGATGATCGGTACGCAGTATTTT	few	NA	TRBV7-9	TRBJ2-3
CASKSSNQPQHF	TGTGCCAGTAAATCTAGCAATCAGCCCCAGCATTTT	NA	NA	TRBV19	TRBJ1-5
CATSPSAGTGGYYGYTF	TGTGCCACCTCACCCAGCGCCGGGACAGGGGGCTACTATGGCTACACCTTC	NA	TRBD1	TRBV15	TRBJ1-2
CASSIRGNSGYYEQYF	TGTGCCAGTAGTATTCGGGGAAATAGCGGGTACTACGAGCAGTACTTC	NA	TRBD2	TRBV19	TRBJ2-7
CASSLERGSTDTQYF	TGCGCCAGCAGCTTGGAACGGGGCAGCACAGATACGCAGTATTTT	NA	NA	TRBV5-1	TRBJ2-3
CAWSEGDEQYF	TGTGCCTGGAGTGAGGGTGACGAGCAGTACTTC	NA	NA	TRBV30	TRBJ2-7
CASSLLGTGGSTDTQYF	TGTGCCAGCAGCCTTCTCGGGACTGGGGGGAGCACAGATACGCAGTATTTT	NA	NA	TRBV5-5	TRBJ2-3
CASSTVLLGYNEQFF	TGTGCCAGCAGCACGGTCCTTTTAGGGTACAATGAGCAGTTCTTC	few	NA	TRBV25-1	TRBJ2-1
CASSQDGGLGETQYF	TGCGCCAGCAGCCAAGATGGCGGGCTTGGGGAGACCCAGTACTTC	NA	NA	TRBV4-3	TRBJ2-5
CASSLGVGTGELFF	TGTGCCAGCAGCCTCGGAGTTGGCACCGGGGAGCTGTTTTTT	NA	NA	TRBV9	TRBJ2-2
CAQGDRGYEQYF	TGTGCCCAAGGGGACAGGGGTTACGAGCAGTACTTC	few	TRBD1	TRBV6-1	TRBJ2-7
CASSLSYEQYF	TGTGCCAGCAGCTTGTCCTACGAGCAGTACTTC	NA	NA	TRBV7-9	TRBJ2-7
CAWSEGASSYNEQFF	TGTGCCTGGAGTGAGGGAGCTAGCTCCTACAATGAGCAGTTCTTC	NA	NA	TRBV30	TRBJ2-1
CATNYEQYF	TGCGCCACCAACTACGAGCAGTACTTC	NA	NA	TRBV10-1	TRBJ2-7
CSAARGNEQFF	TGCAGTGCGGCTAGGGGCAATGAGCAGTTCTTC	NA	NA	TRBV20-1	TRBJ2-1
CASRVSGTGLPEQYF	TGTGCCAGCAGGGTTTCCGGGACAGGGCTCCCCGAGCAGTACTTC	NA	TRBD1	TRBV6-8	TRBJ2-7
CASSLSGSYEQYF	TGTGCCAGCAGCTTGTCCGGGTCCTACGAGCAGTACTTC	once	NA	TRBV11-2	TRBJ2-7
CASSYSTPGLFKPQHF	TGTGCCAGCAGCTACTCTACCCCGGGACTTTTCAAGCCCCAGCATTTT	NA	NA	TRBV7-4	TRBJ1-5
CATLPPGDTDTQYF	TGTGCCACCCTCCCGCCGGGGGACACAGATACGCAGTATTTT	NA	NA	TRBV11-1	TRBJ2-3
CASSIGGVSGNTIYF	TGTGCCAGTAGTATCGGCGGCGTCTCTGGAAACACCATATATTTT	NA	NA	TRBV19	TRBJ1-3
CASSFSYYEQYF	TGTGCCAGCAGTTTTTCCTACTACGAGCAGTACTTC	NA	NA	TRBV28	TRBJ2-7
CASSDTSGGTDEQYF	TGTGCCAGCAGCGACACTAGCGGGGGAACAGACGAGCAGTACTTC	few	TRBD2	TRBV6-5	TRBJ2-7
CACGRNTEAFF	TGTGCCTGCGGCCGCAACACTGAAGCTTTCTTT	few	NA	TRBV2	TRBJ1-1